These T cell receptor beta chains were read from a single sample in a study of blood T cell repertoires in COVID-19. The assay was immunoSEQ multiplex PCR, and TCRdb's table has in-frame clones only and misses some. The table lists 79,000 or so clones, 85% of them singletons. Source material: peripheral blood. The source is a man in his fifties or sixties with COVID-19, enrolled during active disease. CDR3s include the opening cysteine and the closing phenylalanine or tryptophan. The D gene is left open where the match is weak. Size is omitted from some rows. Given values are once, few, many or a class for expanded clones.

clone_size d_call j_call v_call cdr3_aa cdr3_nt
few . TRBJ2-1 TRBV18 CASSPRAGYNEQFF TGTGCCAGCTCACCACGGGCAGGTTACAATGAGCAGTTCTTC
. . TRBJ1-1 TRBV19 CASSISQSMNTEAFF TGTGCCAGTAGTATCTCCCAAAGCATGAACACTGAAGCTTTCTTT
few . TRBJ1-5 TRBV3-1/TRBV3-2 CASSQSGLRDQPQHF TGTGCCAGCAGCCAATCAGGGCTCCGGGATCAGCCCCAGCATTTT
. TRBD1 TRBJ2-2 TRBV19 CASSRGAGTGTGELFF TGTGCCAGTAGTCGAGGCGCCGGGACAGGGACCGGGGAGCTGTTTTTT
once . TRBJ1-2 TRBV9 CASSVDSVGNYGYTF TGTGCCAGCAGCGTAGATTCCGTTGGCAACTATGGCTACACCTTC
. TRBD2 TRBJ2-2 TRBV7-3 CASSLMAGAGELFF TGTGCCAGCAGCTTAATGGCGGGGGCCGGGGAGCTGTTTTTT
. . TRBJ2-7 TRBV28 CASSSPGIRYEQYF TGTGCCAGCAGCTCTCCAGGAATCCGCTACGAGCAGTACTTC
. . TRBJ1-5 TRBV2 CASTFRGPRAIGGAELNQPQHF TGTGCCAGCACCTTTCGGGGCCCCAGAGCAATTGGGGGGGCGGAATTGAATCAGCCCCAGCATTTT
. . TRBJ1-1 TRBV11-2 CAARHGGDTEAFF TGTGCCGCCCGGCATGGAGGGGACACTGAAGCTTTCTTT
. TRBD2 TRBJ2-6 TRBV5-1 CASNDRPGLAVEGSGANVLTF TGCGCCAGCAATGATCGACCGGGACTAGCGGTTGAAGGCTCTGGGGCCAACGTCCTGACTTTC
. TRBD2 TRBJ2-7 TRBV29-1 CSALSGRGYEQYF TGCAGCGCACTTAGCGGGAGGGGTTACGAGCAGTACTTC
. . TRBJ1-3 TRBV28 CASNPPGGGNTIYF TGTGCCAGCAATCCCCCTGGAGGTGGAAACACCATATATTTT
. . TRBJ1-3 TRBV5-1 CASSLALASGNTIYF TGCGCCAGCAGCTTGGCCTTGGCCTCTGGAAACACCATATATTTT
. . TRBJ2-3 TRBV5-1 CASSLGPTDTQYF TGCGCCAGCAGCTTGGGGCCCACAGATACGCAGTATTTT
. . TRBJ2-7 TRBV6-5 CASSYSSGVYEQYF TGTGCCAGCAGTTACTCTTCAGGGGTTTACGAGCAGTACTTC
. TRBD1 TRBJ2-7 TRBV29-1 CSVGQGPIYEQYF TGCAGCGTGGGACAGGGGCCGATCTACGAGCAGTACTTC
. TRBD1 TRBJ2-5 TRBV27 CASSRTGGIETQYF TGTGCCAGCAGTCGGACAGGGGGCATTGAGACCCAGTACTTC
. . TRBJ1-1 TRBV2 CASKQGLNTEAFF TGTGCCAGCAAGCAGGGTTTGAACACTGAAGCTTTCTTT
. . TRBJ2-1 TRBV10-3 CAISTSKTLLNEQFF TGTGCCATCAGCACAAGCAAGACACTCCTCAATGAGCAGTTCTTC
. . TRBJ1-5 TRBV3-1/TRBV3-2 CASSPSGPRQPQHF TGTGCCAGCAGCCCCAGCGGGCCGCGCCAGCCCCAGCATTTT
. . TRBJ1-2 TRBV6-5 CASSYSIVNYGYTF TGTGCCAGCAGTTACTCGATAGTTAACTATGGCTACACCTTC
. TRBD1 TRBJ1-1 TRBV6-5 CASSSTAGGVEAFF TGTGCCAGCAGTTCGACGGCAGGGGGCGTTGAAGCTTTCTTT
. TRBD2 TRBJ2-5 TRBV5-6 CASSFISSGGETQYF TGTGCCAGCAGCTTCATATCCAGCGGGGGGGAGACCCAGTACTTC
. . TRBJ2-1 TRBV24-1 CATSDLEGRGYNEQFF TGTGCCACCAGTGATTTAGAAGGCAGGGGATACAATGAGCAGTTCTTC
once TRBD1 TRBJ2-7 TRBV6-6 CASSYNVQGTYEQYF TGTGCCAGCAGTTACAACGTACAGGGGACCTACGAGCAGTACTTC
. . TRBJ2-4 TRBV29-1 CSVDGLLGDIQYF TGCAGCGTTGATGGTTTACTAGGAGACATTCAGTACTTC
. TRBD1 TRBJ2-5 TRBV3-1/TRBV3-2 CASSQNRGGETQYF TGTGCCAGCAGCCAAAACAGGGGTGGGGAGACCCAGTACTTC
. TRBD2 TRBJ2-5 TRBV7-4 CASSLEGLAVRETQYF TGTGCCAGCAGCTTAGAGGGACTAGCGGTCCGAGAGACCCAGTACTTC
. . TRBJ2-2 TRBV29-1 CSVGGRLNTGELFF TGCAGCGTTGGCGGGCGTTTGAACACCGGGGAGCTGTTTTTT
. TRBD1 TRBJ2-5 TRBV10-3 CAISETPGQGDQYF TGTGCCATCAGTGAGACCCCAGGCCAGGGGGACCAGTACTTC
. TRBD1 TRBJ1-3 TRBV2 CASSPTGGFGNTIYF TGTGCCAGCAGCCCTACAGGGGGCTTTGGAAACACCATATATTTT
. TRBD2 TRBJ2-3 TRBV5-1 CASSLASGGPTDTQYF TGCGCCAGCAGCTTGGCGAGCGGGGGACCCACAGATACGCAGTATTTT
once TRBD2 TRBJ2-7 TRBV7-2 CASSFVLAGFAYEQYF TGTGCCAGCAGCTTTGTTCTAGCGGGGTTTGCCTACGAGCAGTACTTC
. TRBD1 TRBJ2-7 TRBV6-1 CASSDWTGGGDEQYF TGTGCCAGCAGTGATTGGACAGGGGGCGGCGACGAGCAGTACTTC
. TRBD1 TRBJ1-2 TRBV6-5 CASSSYRGNYGYTF TGTGCCAGCAGTTCCTACAGGGGGAACTATGGCTACACCTTC
. . TRBJ2-7 TRBV9 CASSVNSVPYEQYF TGTGCCAGCAGCGTAAACTCCGTCCCCTACGAGCAGTACTTC
. . TRBJ2-2 TRBV28 CASSLIGGGSGELFF TGTGCCAGCAGTTTAATCGGGGGCGGGAGCGGGGAGCTGTTTTTT
. . TRBJ2-1 TRBV9 CASSVEGGQSNEQFF TGTGCCAGCAGCGTAGAGGGCGGGCAAAGCAATGAGCAGTTCTTC
. . TRBJ2-1 TRBV7-9 CASSSNPQGNEQFF TGTGCCAGCAGCTCCAACCCTCAGGGGAATGAGCAGTTCTTC
. . TRBJ2-7 TRBV6-5 CASSYEDSFYEQYF TGTGCCAGCAGTTACGAGGATTCCTTCTACGAGCAGTACTTC
. TRBD1 TRBJ1-5 TRBV12-5 CASGLDRDRYNQPQHF TGTGCTAGTGGTTTGGACCGGGACAGGTACAATCAGCCCCAGCATTTT
. . TRBJ2-7 TRBV19 CASTLDYPGHEQYF TGTGCCAGTACCCTGGACTACCCTGGGCACGAGCAGTACTTC
. . TRBJ2-5 TRBV7-3 CASADFALPQQETQYF TGTGCCAGCGCGGACTTCGCGCTACCGCAACAAGAGACCCAGTACTTC
. TRBD1 TRBJ2-7 TRBV2 CASSRDREVEQYF TGTGCCAGCAGTCGGGACAGGGAAGTCGAGCAGTACTTC
. . TRBJ2-3 TRBV24-1 CATSDLQGSAAQYF TGTGCCACCAGTGATTTACAAGGGAGTGCCGCGCAGTATTTT
. TRBD1 TRBJ1-1 TRBV3-1/TRBV3-2 CASSQDLGGFTEAFF TGTGCCAGCAGCCAGGATTTAGGGGGCTTCACTGAAGCTTTCTTT
. . TRBJ1-2 TRBV18 CASSPPAATDTNYGYTF TGTGCCAGCTCACCACCCGCTGCGACAGACACTAACTATGGCTACACCTTC
. . TRBJ2-3 TRBV7-9 CASSVLDFTDTQYF TGTGCCAGCAGTGTATTGGACTTCACAGATACGCAGTATTTT
. . TRBJ1-1 TRBV5-1 CASSTLPGNTEAFF TGCGCCAGCAGCACCCTACCAGGGAACACTGAAGCTTTCTTT
. . TRBJ2-2 TRBV30 CASEPPGINTGELFF TGTGCCTCCGAACCCCCGGGGATTAACACCGGGGAGCTGTTTTTT
. TRBD1 TRBJ2-5 TRBV19 CATGDSAGETQYF TGTGCCACCGGGGACAGCGCGGGAGAGACCCAGTACTTC
. . TRBJ2-1 TRBV12-3/TRBV12-4 CASSFQRFGEQFF TGTGCCAGCAGTTTTCAGAGGTTTGGCGAGCAGTTCTTC
. TRBD2 TRBJ2-7 TRBV19 CASSMSSGGYEQYF TGTGCCAGTAGTATGTCTAGCGGGGGCTACGAGCAGTACTTC
. . TRBJ1-2 TRBV9 CASSGDDISNYGYTF TGTGCCAGCAGCGGAGATGATATATCTAACTATGGCTACACCTTC
. TRBD1 TRBJ2-1 TRBV19 CASEQGAAYNEQFF TGTGCCAGTGAACAGGGGGCCGCCTACAATGAGCAGTTCTTC
. . TRBJ1-1 TRBV7-9 CASTGGLTVSEAFF TGTGCAAGCACTGGGGGGTTAACTGTGTCTGAAGCTTTCTTT